A few counts support the clone carrying this T cell receptor (beta chain). Antigen: not known. The record originates from a study of T cells after yellow fever vaccination. Notes on the study in general: Among all clonotypes, a small share was observed in both CD4 and CD8 compartments.

This CDR3 is built from 13 residues. V lost 6 bases, J lost 6 bases, and 8 bases stayed unmatched. TCRdb redid the calling of the 5' RACE reads with MiXCR, one entry per CDR3 protein. This sample yields 620,000 or so distinct CDR3 sequences, of which 9% to 15% are seen a single time; about 15% belongs to the top ten. The receptor's source is a young man who received the YFV17D yellow fever vaccine. The source material was PBMCs, sampled on the day of the yellow fever booster vaccination. The chain combines TRBV12-3 or TRBV12-4 with TRBJ2-7, with 7 bases that match TRBD1. CDR3 sequence reads: CASSRQGWGEQYF. The CDR3 DNA follows: TGTGCCAGCAGCAGACAGGGTTGGGGCGAGCAGTACTTC.